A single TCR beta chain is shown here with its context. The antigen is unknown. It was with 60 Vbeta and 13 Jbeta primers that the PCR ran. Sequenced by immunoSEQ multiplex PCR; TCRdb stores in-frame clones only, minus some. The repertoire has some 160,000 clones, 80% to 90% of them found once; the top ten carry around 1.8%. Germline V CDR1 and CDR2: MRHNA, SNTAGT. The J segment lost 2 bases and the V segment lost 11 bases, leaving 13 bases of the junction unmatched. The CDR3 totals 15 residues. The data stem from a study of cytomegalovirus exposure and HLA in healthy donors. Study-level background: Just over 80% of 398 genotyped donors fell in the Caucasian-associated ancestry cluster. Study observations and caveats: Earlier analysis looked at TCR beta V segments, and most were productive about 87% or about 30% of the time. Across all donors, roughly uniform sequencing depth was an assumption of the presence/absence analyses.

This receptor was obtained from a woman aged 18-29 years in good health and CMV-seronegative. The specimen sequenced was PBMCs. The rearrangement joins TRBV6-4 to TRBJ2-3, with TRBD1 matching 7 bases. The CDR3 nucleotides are TGTGCCGCTCATCGGGACAGCGTCTTCACAGATACGCAGTATTTT. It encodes CAAHRDSVFTDTQYF.